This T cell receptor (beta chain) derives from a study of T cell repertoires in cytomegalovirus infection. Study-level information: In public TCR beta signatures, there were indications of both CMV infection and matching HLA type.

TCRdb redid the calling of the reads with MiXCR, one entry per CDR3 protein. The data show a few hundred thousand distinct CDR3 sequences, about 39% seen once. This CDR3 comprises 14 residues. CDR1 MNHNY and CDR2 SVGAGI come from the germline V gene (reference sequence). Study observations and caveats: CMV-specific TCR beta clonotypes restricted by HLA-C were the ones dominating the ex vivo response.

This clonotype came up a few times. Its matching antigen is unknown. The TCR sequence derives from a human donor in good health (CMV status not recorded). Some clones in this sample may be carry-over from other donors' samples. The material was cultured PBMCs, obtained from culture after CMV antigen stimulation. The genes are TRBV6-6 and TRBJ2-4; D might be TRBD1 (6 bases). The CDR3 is CGAQGTFAKNIQYF. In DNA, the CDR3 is TGTGGGGCCCAGGGGACCTTTGCCAAAAACATTCAGTACTTC.